The 14 T cell receptor beta chains presented below share a single source sample, sequenced in a study of regulatory T cells in long-lasting Graves disease. Both iRepertoire HTBI primers and Arm-PCR of CDR3 regions were used to build the TCR beta libraries. TCRdb processed the multiplex PCR reads anew with MiXCR; each CDR3 protein has one entry. This table has 360,000 or so distinct CDR3 sequences, about 16% appearing once. As for time point: newly diagnosed GD, antithyroid drugs for less than 3 months. PBMC RNA was the source of the TCR library. In addition, the sample was reused for a study of T cells in Graves' hyperthyroidism and ophthalmopathy.

The source was peripheral blood mononuclear cells (PBMCs), collected at new diagnosis, from a patient treated with antithyroid drugs. All receptors derive from a woman under 30 with Graves disease.

Turning to this clonotype: A read error is the likely source, as a far larger clone sits one nucleotide away. The J gene is TRBJ2-4, the V gene TRBV28, with D unclear. This CDR3 has 15 residues. Per germline, CDR1 MDHEN and CDR2 SYDVKM. Trimming left V 6 bases short and J 13 bases short, with 25 bases between. The CDR3 DNA sequence: TGTGCCAGCAGCGCGCAGGCCGAAATATACAATGAGCAGTACTTC. Protein sequence: CASSAQAEIYNEQYF.

This clonotype was seen at least ten times. The chain couples TRBV12-3 or TRBV12-4 to TRBJ2-4; the D gene could be TRBD1 or TRBD2 (6 bases each). The CDR3 length is 16 residues. Trimming removed 5 bases from V and 1 base from J, with 15 bases in between. The DNA of the CDR3 is TGTGCCAGCAGTCCCTCGGACAGCGGGGCCAAAAACATTCAGTACTTC. This sequence encodes CASSPSDSGAKNIQYF.

With regard to this clonotype: This may be a read error, as it is one base from a much larger clone. V usage is TRBV11-2 and J usage is TRBJ2-1, with D possibly being TRBD1 (6 bases). This CDR3 has 15 residues. V was cut by 4 bases and J by 10 bases, with 20 bases left in between. Per germline, CDR1 SGHAT and CDR2 FQNNGV. The CDR3 protein is CASSSPRGRPYEQFF. For the CDR3, the DNA is TGTGCCAGCAGCTCGCCAAGGGGGAGACCCTACGAGCAGTTCTTC.

This clonotype came up many times. The chain uses TRBV5-5 and TRBJ2-4, with D possibly being TRBD1 (6 bases). Germline assignment: CDR1 SGHKS and CDR2 YYEKEE (reference sequence). The V and J ends lost 7 bases and 5 bases respectively, with 13 bases between them. The CDR3 runs 13 residues. CDR3 protein: CASRSTGQNIQYF. CDR3 nucleotide sequence: TGTGCCAGCCGATCGACAGGCCAAAACATTCAGTACTTC.

This clonotype was recorded many times. This rearrangement joins TRBV18 to TRBJ1-1; D is uncertain. Deletions cut 1 base from V and 0 bases from J, with 9 bases between. This CDR3 has 15 amino acids. Germline-derived CDR1 and CDR2 are KGHSH and LQKENI. CDR3 in amino acids: CASSPQSSLNTEAFF. CDR3 DNA sequence: TGTGCCAGCTCACCACAAAGCAGCTTGAACACTGAAGCTTTCTTT.

This clonotype was seen at least ten times. The chain couples TRBV28 to TRBJ2-5; D possibly corresponds to TRBD2 (7 bases). In germline, CDR1 is MDHEN, CDR2 SYDVKM. V lost 7 bases, J lost 3 bases, and 18 bases lay in between. The CDR3 is 15 amino acids. The CDR3 spells CASTGGGGPEETQYF. CDR3 bases: TGTGCCAGCACAGGAGGGGGAGGGCCCGAAGAGACCCAGTACTTC.

In its sample, this clonotype was seen many times. CDR3 in amino acids: CASSAFSSDTQYF. The DNA of the CDR3 is TGTGCCAGCAGCGCCTTCAGTTCAGATACGCAGTATTTT. The genes are TRBV6-2 or TRBV6-3 and TRBJ2-3; D gene ambiguous. Trimming stripped 6 bases from V and 4 bases from J, with 11 bases between. CDR1 and CDR2 (germline): MNHEY, SVGEGT. The CDR3 extends over 13 amino acids.

This clonotype was counted a few times. This may come from a read error, since a much larger clone is one base off. V is TRBV28 and J is TRBJ1-2; D unresolved. Trimming took 3 bases from V and 4 from J, leaving 15 bases between them. The germline CDR1 and CDR2 sequences are MDHEN and SYDVKM. The CDR3 spans 15 residues. The chain's CDR3 is CASSFSGSPAYGYTF. The CDR3 DNA is TGTGCCAGCAGTTTTTCGGGTTCCCCGGCCTATGGCTACACCTTC.

Of note for this clonotype: This is likely an artifact of a read error, given a far larger clone one base away. This chain links TRBV28 with TRBJ2-3; tentative D call: TRBD2 (6 bases). Gene TRBJ2-7 matches the end of the DNA better, so the J call may be wrong. CDR3 size: 14 residues. The germline gives CDR1 MDHEN, CDR2 SYDVKM. The CDR3 nucleotides are TGTGCCAGCACGAGCTGGGAGGTCGACTACGGGCAGTACTTC. It translates to CASTSWEVDYGQYF.

This clonotype came up many times. This chain links TRBV20-1 with TRBJ2-2; tentatively, D is TRBD2 (6 bases). Germline CDR1 is DFQATT and CDR2 is SNEGSKA (reference sequence). The length of the CDR3 is 16 residues. Trimming cost V 0 bases and J 5 bases, with 16 bases left between them. The CDR3 DNA reads as TGCAGTGCTAGAGATACTGGGCCAGGGAGGACCGGGGAGCTGTTTTTT. It codes for CSARDTGPGRTGELFF.

This clonotype was detected a few times. The chain carries TRBV19 and TRBJ2-1; tentatively, D is TRBD2 (5 bases). The V gene lost 0 bases and the J gene lost 7 bases, with 16 bases spanning the gap. Per germline, CDR1 LNHDA and CDR2 SQIVND (reference sequence). The CDR3 is 16 residues long. The DNA of the CDR3 is TGTGCCAGTAGTATAGAGAGCGGAGCCCCTTGGAATGAGCAGTTCTTC. The encoded protein is CASSIESGAPWNEQFF.

This clonotype has a handful of counts. The V call is TRBV6-5, the J call TRBJ2-2, with 9 bases that match TRBD2. The junction had 12 bases not matched to a gene; V was cut back by 0 bases and J by 7 bases. The CDR3 loop spans 18 amino acids. CDR1 and CDR2 (germline): MNHEY, SVGAGI. Here the CDR3 DNA reads TGTGCCAGCAGTTACTCGGGGATAGCGGGAGTAAAAGGCGGGGAGCTGTTTTTT. Translated, it gives CASSYSGIAGVKGGELFF.

This CDR3 is CASSLDTLDQPQHF. In nucleotides, the CDR3 is TGTGCCAGCAGCTTAGACACCCTCGACCAGCCCCAGCATTTT. This chain links TRBV7-9 with TRBJ1-5; no reliable D call. CDR3 size: 14 residues. CDR1 is SEHNR, CDR2 FQNEAQ, per germline (reference sequence). Trimming took off 1 base at V and 7 bases at J, with 11 bases between the two ends.

This clonotype was found many times. V and J are TRBV3-1 and TRBJ1-2; a weak D match, TRBD1 (6 bases). From germline, CDR1 is LGHDT and CDR2 YNNKEL (reference sequence). The length of the CDR3 is 13 residues. V was trimmed by 4 bases and J by 6 bases, leaving 12 bases between them. The CDR3 bases are TGTGCCAGCAGCCGTCAGGGGCTCGATGGCTACACCTTC. As protein: CASSRQGLDGYTF. The whole variable domain, remainder taken from reference TRBV3-1 and TRBJ1-2, is DTAVSQTPKYLVTQMGNDKSIKCEQNLGHDTMYWYKQDSKKFLKIMFSYNNKELIINETVPNRFSPKSPDKAHLNLHINSLELGDSAVYFCASSRQGLDGYTFGSGTRLTVV.